Below, 22 T cell receptor beta chains from the same sample are listed, as sequenced in a study of shared clonotypes between healthy human individuals. Only in-frame clones appear in the TCRdb table, and some are missing; sequencing was by immunoSEQ multiplex PCR. The table shows a few hundred thousand clones, with about 74% occurring only once. Specimen: PBMCs. The receptors stem from a woman aged 40 to 49 in good health. Some clones in this sample may be carry-over from other donors' samples.

Regarding this clone: Its ends do not fully match the called genes, so a read error is possible. V and J are TRBV28 and TRBJ1-5, with D possibly being TRBD1 (5 bases). CDR3 length equals 13 residues. Germline V gene lookup returns CDR1 MDHEN and CDR2 SYDVKM. The DNA for the CDR3 is TGTGCCAACAGTTTAGACAGTAATCAGCCCCAGCATTTT. Amino acid sequence: CANSLDSNQPQHF.

A note on this clone: It is likely a read error: a sequence one base away is far more abundant. This chain's CDR3 is CAGSLTAIDGYTF. The CDR3 nucleotides read TGTGCCGGCAGTTTGACGGCTATAGATGGCTACACCTTC. The chain joins TRBV28 to TRBJ1-2; no definite D call. Germline loops: CDR1 MDHEN, CDR2 SYDVKM. This CDR3 is built from 13 residues.

This rearrangement joins TRBV4-2 to TRBJ1-2; the D is unclear. Germline CDR1 is LGHNA and CDR2 is YNFKEQ. The CDR3 totals 14 residues. V was shortened by 1 base and J by 2 bases, with 8 bases between the two germline ends. In DNA, the CDR3 is TGTGCCAGCAGCCAAGGGTCAGAGAACTATGGCTACACCTTC. Translating gives CASSQGSENYGYTF.

The chain employs TRBV27 and TRBJ2-7; maybe TRBD2 (5 bases). The V end lost 6 bases, the J end lost 3 bases, and 18 bases lay between the germline ends. Per the germline V gene, CDR1 is MNHEY and CDR2 is SMNVEV (reference sequence). The CDR3 is 15 amino acids. The DNA for the CDR3 is TGTGCCAGCAGCCCCCGGCCCCTCGGGGACTACGAGCAGTACTTC. It yields the protein CASSPRPLGDYEQYF.

To note about this clone: The germline gene is not matched at one end of the junction; a read error may be the cause. The rearrangement joins TRBV7-7 to TRBJ2-6, with 8 bases lining up with TRBD1. Per germline, CDR1 SSHAT and CDR2 FNYEAQ (reference sequence). The CDR3 runs to 18 residues. This chain's CDR3 is CASSLEDRDPPRFIPWSF. CDR3 DNA sequence: TGTGCTAGCAGCTTAGAGGACAGGGACCCGCCTAGGTTCATCCCTTGGAGTTTC.

This rearrangement joins TRBV7-8 to TRBJ2-7; TRBD1 aligns across 7 bases. V trimming: 5 bases; J trimming: 2 bases; junction bases outside the gene matches: 6. The germline V gene has CDR1 SGHVS and CDR2 FQNEAQ. The CDR3 runs 14 residues. In DNA form, the CDR3 reads TGTGCCAGCAGCCCGACAGGGTCTCCCTACGAGCAGTACTTC. This sequence encodes CASSPTGSPYEQYF.

This chain links TRBV6-1 with TRBJ2-5; D ambiguous. TRBJ2-7 matches the DNA end more closely, so the J call is doubtful. The CDR3 extends over 15 amino acids. CDR1 and CDR2 (germline): MNHNS, SASEGT. The CDR3 coding sequence is TGTGCCAGCAGTGAAGGACCCCAGGTAGTCTACGAGCAGTACTTC. Its protein is CASSEGPQVVYEQYF.

The V gene is TRBV5-1, the J gene TRBJ1-2; no clear D gene. The length of the CDR3 is 14 residues. Germline assignment: CDR1 SGHRS and CDR2 YFSETQ. The ends were cut back, 4 bases at V and 2 bases at J, with 12 bases in the middle. The CDR3 region is CASSPYQINYGYTF. The CDR3 DNA reads TGCGCCAGCAGCCCCTACCAGATCAACTATGGCTACACCTTC.

V is TRBV6-5 and J is TRBJ2-7; 10 bases align to TRBD1. The CDR3 runs 15 residues. Germline values: CDR1 MNHEY, CDR2 SVGAGI. The J segment lost 4 bases and the V segment lost 2 bases, leaving 5 bases of the junction unmatched. The CDR3 coding sequence is TGTGCCAGCAGTTACGTGGGGACAGGGGTGTACGAGCAGTACTTC. Protein: CASSYVGTGVYEQYF.

Remarks on this clone: The CDR3 does not end in the conserved phenylalanine or tryptophan, so this is likely a read error. The DNA is omitted, as the CDR3 cannot be located on it reliably, and the CDR3 follows TCRdb's listing. J is TRBJ2-3 and V is TRBV18; the table assigns TRBD1, which was not confirmed against the DNA. Termini included, the CDR3 measures 11 amino acids. Germline V gene data show CDR1 as KGHSH and CDR2 as LQKENI. The CDR3 loop reads CASSPPATGRN.

The chain has TRBV7-9 and TRBJ2-5; D ambiguous. Trimming left V 1 base short and J 5 bases short, with 8 bases between. The germline V gene encodes CDR1 SEHNR and CDR2 FQNEAQ (reference sequence). The CDR3 runs to 13 residues. The CDR3 is CASSLGVGETQYF. The CDR3 DNA reads as TGTGCCAGCAGCTTAGGGGTCGGCGAGACCCAGTACTTC.

The chain carries TRBV19 and TRBJ2-1; 12 bases align to TRBD2. This CDR3 is built from 14 residues. CDR1 and CDR2 from the germline V gene are LNHDA and SQIVND (reference sequence). V lost 2 bases and J lost 9; bases outside the gene matches: 2. The CDR3 sequence is CASSILAGGGEQFF. CDR3 bases: TGTGCCAGTAGTATACTAGCGGGAGGGGGTGAGCAGTTCTTC.

The V call is TRBV4-2, the J call TRBJ1-2; the D is unclear. The CDR3 is 15 residues long. With 0 bases removed from V and 5 bases from J, the gap between germline ends came to 13 bases. Germline CDR1 reads LGHNA; CDR2 reads YNFKEQ. Here the CDR3 reads CASSQEWVSSYGYTF. The DNA of the CDR3 is TGTGCCAGCAGCCAAGAATGGGTCAGTAGTTATGGCTACACCTTC.

This clone was found a few times. The rearrangement links TRBV9 to TRBJ2-7; 10 bases align to TRBD1. Germline values: CDR1 SGDLS, CDR2 YYNGEE. This CDR3 is built from 15 residues. With 4 bases clipped from V and 3 bases from J, the junction kept 7 bases outside the gene matches. CDR3 sequence (DNA): TGTGCCAGCAGCCCAACAGGACAGGGGGGCTACGAGCAGTACTTC. This sequence encodes CASSPTGQGGYEQYF. Using reference TRBV9 and TRBJ2-7 for the parts outside the CDR3, the full variable domain is DSGVTQTPKHLITATGQRVTLRCSPRSGDLSVYWYQQSLDQGLQFLIQYYNGEERAKGNILERFSAQQFPDLHSELNLSSLELGDSALYFCASSPTGQGGYEQYFGPGTRLTVT.

V usage is TRBV7-6 and J usage is TRBJ2-3; TRBD2 matches 9 bases. V lost 2 bases, J lost 2 bases, and 5 bases stayed unmatched. Looked up from germline, CDR1 is SGHVS and CDR2 is FNYEAQ. The CDR3 is 16 residues long. In nucleotides, the CDR3 is TGTGCCAGCAGCTTAACGGGGGGACTAGCCACAGATACGCAGTATTTT. Protein product: CASSLTGGLATDTQYF.

In regard to this clone: A read error may produce the germline difference seen at one junction end. The rearrangement links TRBV7-3 to TRBJ2-1, with 9 bases fitting TRBD2. Germline-derived CDR1 and CDR2 are SGHTA and FQGTGA. This CDR3 region has 15 residues. CDR3 sequence (DNA): TGTGCCAGCAGCCTAACTAGCGGGTCGGCGGGTGAGCAGTTCTTC. It yields the protein CASSLTSGSAGEQFF.

This chain connects TRBV4-2 to TRBJ2-1, with 10 bases that match TRBD2. The CDR3 consists of 16 residues. The germline gives CDR1 LGHNA, CDR2 YNFKEQ. V shed 0 bases, J shed 5 bases, and the junction held 4 bases outside the gene matches. The CDR3 sequence: CASSQDWLAGDNEQFF. CDR3 nucleotide sequence: TGTGCCAGCAGCCAAGATTGGCTAGCGGGGGACAATGAGCAGTTCTTC.

There are a few counts of this clone. V is TRBV14 and J is TRBJ2-7; possible D gene TRBD2, 5 bases. CDR3 length equals 13 residues. Per the germline V gene, CDR1 is SGHDN and CDR2 is FVKESK. Trimming left V 1 base short and J 4 bases short, with 8 bases between. This CDR3 reads CASSQGSGYEQYF. The CDR3 region has the DNA TGTGCCAGCAGCCAAGGTTCGGGGTACGAGCAGTACTTC.

With respect to this clone: A read error likely explains this, since a far larger clone differs by one base. The sample holds other DNA sequences that translate to the same CDR3. The V call is TRBV30, the J call TRBJ1-2, with a tentative D call TRBD1 (6 bases). CDR3 size: 13 residues. Between the trimmed V and J ends, which lost 0 bases and 4 bases, there was a span of 9 bases. Germline assignment: CDR1 GTSNPN and CDR2 SVGIG (reference sequence). The CDR3 region is CAWSVGGPYGYTF. CDR3 coding DNA: TGTGCCTGGAGTGTCGGGGGCCCCTATGGCTACACCTTC.

This clone was seen only once. In nucleotides, the CDR3 is TGTGCCAGCAGCTTAGGTAGGGGAGGTGAGCAGTTCTTC. Translation gives CASSLGRGGEQFF. The chain links TRBV11-3 to TRBJ2-1, with D maybe TRBD2 (6 bases). This CDR3 has 13 amino acids. Trimming shortened V by 1 base and J by 9 bases, and 10 bases separated the two germline ends. From germline, CDR1 is SGHNT and CDR2 YENEEA.

On this clone: This sequence is one base from a far larger clone and is likely a read error. This rearrangement joins TRBV6-6 to TRBJ2-5; 8 bases agree with TRBD2. CDR1 and CDR2 from the germline V gene are MNHNY and SVGAGI (reference sequence). The CDR3 is 16 amino acids. In nucleotides, the CDR3 is TGTTCCAGCACGGAGACGGAGCGGGAGATCGTGGAGACCCAGTACTTC. It codes for CSSTETEREIVETQYF.

In this sample, this clone turned up a few times. This chain links TRBV7-2 with TRBJ1-6; the D gene is possibly TRBD1 (6 bases). CDR1 and CDR2 from the germline V gene are SGHTA and FQGNSA. This CDR3 spans 14 amino acids. V lost 5 bases, J lost 7 bases, and 12 bases lay in between. This CDR3 is CASSPRQANSPLHF. The CDR3, as DNA: TGTGCCAGCAGCCCCAGACAGGCAAATTCACCCCTCCACTTT. The full variable domain, its missing parts supplied by reference TRBV7-2 and TRBJ1-6, is GAGVSQSPSNKVTEKGKDVELRCDPISGHTALYWYRQSLGQGLEFLIYFQGNSAPDKSGLPSDRFSAERTGGSVSTLTIQRTQQEDSAVYLCASSPRQANSPLHFGNGTRLTVT.